This TCR beta chain was identified during a study of Graves' ophthalmopathy and Graves' hyperthyroidism. In regard to this clonotype: No antigen is known for it. A much larger clone lies one base from this, so it may be a read error.

Clinicians diagnosed using symptoms, serum thyroxine, TRAb, thyroid ultrasound and orbital computed tomography. Study-level findings and limits: Among thyroid clonotypes expanded above 0.001 frequency, most also appeared in blood. It was with approximately 69% sensitivity and 72% to 75% specificity that the model predicted ophthalmopathy progression.

The authors amplified TCR beta CDR3 regions, and they did so from RNA transcripts for repertoire sequencing. HTBI-primed RT-PCR formed the first round, and a multiplex PCR formed the second. Using its own MiXCR run on the multiplex PCR reads, TCRdb lists one record per CDR3 protein. The sample consists of roughly 1.1 million distinct CDR3 sequences, about 40% of them appearing once. The sequenced sample consisted of peripheral blood or thyroid tissue (not recorded which). This receptor was identified in an adult man with Graves' hyperthyroidism.

This CDR3 reads CASSPPAGRSYEQYF. DNA of the CDR3: TGTGCCAGCAGCCCACCCGCTGGGCGGAGCTACGAGCAGTACTTC. This chain uses TRBV7-9 with TRBJ2-7; D is uncertain. Germline V gene lookup returns CDR1 SEHNR and CDR2 FQNEAQ (reference sequence). The CDR3 length is 15 residues. V lost 5 bases to trimming and J lost 3 bases, with 17 bases between them.